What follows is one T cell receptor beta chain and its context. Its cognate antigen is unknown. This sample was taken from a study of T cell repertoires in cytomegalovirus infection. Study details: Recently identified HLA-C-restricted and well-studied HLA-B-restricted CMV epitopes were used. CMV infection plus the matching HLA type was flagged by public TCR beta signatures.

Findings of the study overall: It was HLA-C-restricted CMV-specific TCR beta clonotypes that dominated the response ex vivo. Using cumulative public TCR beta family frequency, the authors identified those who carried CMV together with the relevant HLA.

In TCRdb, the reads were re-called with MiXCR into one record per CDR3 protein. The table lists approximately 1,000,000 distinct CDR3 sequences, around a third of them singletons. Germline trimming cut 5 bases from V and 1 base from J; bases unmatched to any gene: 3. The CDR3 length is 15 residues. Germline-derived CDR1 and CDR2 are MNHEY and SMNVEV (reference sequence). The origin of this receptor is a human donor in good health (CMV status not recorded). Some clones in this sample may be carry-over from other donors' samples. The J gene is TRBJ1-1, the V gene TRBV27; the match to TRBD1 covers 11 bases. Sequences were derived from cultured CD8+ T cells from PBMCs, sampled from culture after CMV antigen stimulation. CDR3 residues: CASSAGTGGNTEAFF. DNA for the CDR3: TGTGCCAGCAGTGCCGGGACAGGGGGGAACACTGAAGCTTTCTTT.